These T cell receptor beta chains were read from a single sample in a study of T cell repertoires in cytomegalovirus infection. In TCRdb, the reads were re-called with MiXCR into one record per CDR3 protein. The sample holds approximately 100,000 distinct CDR3 sequences, under 55% seen once. No cognate antigen is known for these TCRs. Sequencing used CD8+ T cells from cultured PBMCs, obtained from culture after CMV antigen stimulation. Receptors originate from a human donor in good health (CMV status not recorded). Some clones in this sample may be carry-over from other donors' samples. Each CDR3 is given with its conserved first and last residue. The D gene is left open where the match is weak. For some rows the clone size is stated as once, few or many, or as a class when expanded; others skip it.

v_gene: TRBV4-1; abundance: .; j_gene: TRBJ1-5; d_gene: .; CDR3nt: TGCGCCAGCAGCTTTAGAGACGGGGATTATCAGCCCCAGCATTTT; CDR3aa: CASSFRDGDYQPQHF
v_gene: TRBV29-1; abundance: .; j_gene: TRBJ2-1; d_gene: .; CDR3nt: TGCAGCGTTGAAGAAATCAGCAATGAGCAGTTCTTC; CDR3aa: CSVEEISNEQFF
v_gene: TRBV7-2; abundance: few; j_gene: TRBJ1-4; d_gene: TRBD1; CDR3nt: TGTGCCAGCAGCAGGACAGGGGGTTTTACTAATGAAAAACTGTTTTTT; CDR3aa: CASSRTGGFTNEKLFF
v_gene: TRBV12-3/TRBV12-4; abundance: .; j_gene: TRBJ1-1; d_gene: .; CDR3nt: TGTGCCAGCAGTTTAGCGTCTGTATGTGTGTGTTTGAACACTGAAGCTTTCTTT; CDR3aa: CASSLASVCVCLNTEAFF
v_gene: TRBV3-1; abundance: .; j_gene: TRBJ2-1; d_gene: .; CDR3nt: TGTGCCAGCAGCCAAGATAAAAAGCGGACCTACAATGAGCAGTTCTTC; CDR3aa: CASSQDKKRTYNEQFF
v_gene: TRBV7-2; abundance: .; j_gene: TRBJ1-1; d_gene: .; CDR3nt: TGTGCCAGCAGCTTCTACCGGGAGGAAGCTTTCTTT; CDR3aa: CASSFYREEAFF
v_gene: TRBV7-9; abundance: many; j_gene: TRBJ2-1; d_gene: .; CDR3nt: TGTGCCAGCAGCTTAGATGGGCCCAGAGGAAGGTACAATGAGCAGTTCTTC; CDR3aa: CASSLDGPRGRYNEQFF
v_gene: TRBV5-6; abundance: few; j_gene: TRBJ2-7; d_gene: TRBD1; CDR3nt: TGTGCCAGCAGCCGAGAGACAGGGTACTCCTACGAGCAGTACTTC; CDR3aa: CASSRETGYSYEQYF
v_gene: TRBV28; abundance: .; j_gene: TRBJ2-5; d_gene: TRBD2; CDR3nt: TGTGCCAGCAGTTTAGCCAGCGGGGGCCTCGAAGAGACCCAGTACTTC; CDR3aa: CASSLASGGLEETQYF
v_gene: TRBV12-3/TRBV12-4; abundance: .; j_gene: TRBJ1-4; d_gene: .; CDR3nt: TGTGCCAGCAGTCACGGGGGGGGATATGAAAAACTGTTTTTT; CDR3aa: CASSHGGGYEKLFF
v_gene: TRBV19; abundance: .; j_gene: TRBJ2-3; d_gene: TRBD2; CDR3nt: TGTGCCAGTAGTATCGGACTAGCGGGGGGCCACGCAGATACGCAGTATTTT; CDR3aa: CASSIGLAGGHADTQYF
v_gene: TRBV5-1; abundance: .; j_gene: TRBJ2-6; d_gene: .; CDR3nt: TGCGCCAGCAGCCCAACTCAGTGGCGTGGGGCCAACGTCCTGACTTTC; CDR3aa: CASSPTQWRGANVLTF
v_gene: TRBV7-3; abundance: .; j_gene: TRBJ1-1; d_gene: .; CDR3nt: TGTGCCAGCACCTTGGGACTGTCCTTTGAAGCTTTCTTT; CDR3aa: CASTLGLSFEAFF
v_gene: TRBV10-3; abundance: .; j_gene: TRBJ2-3; d_gene: TRBD2; CDR3nt: TGTGCCATCAGTGAGTCTGGAACTAGCGGGAGGAATACGCAGTATTTT; CDR3aa: CAISESGTSGRNTQYF
v_gene: TRBV7-8; abundance: .; j_gene: TRBJ1-3; d_gene: .; CDR3nt: TGTGCCAGCAGCTTAGATAGGACAACGGACACCATATATTTT; CDR3aa: CASSLDRTTDTIYF
v_gene: TRBV6-4; abundance: few; j_gene: TRBJ1-5; d_gene: .; CDR3nt: TGTGCCAGCATCAAAGGGTCAGGGGATCTTTATAGCAATCAGCCCCAGCATTTT; CDR3aa: CASIKGSGDLYSNQPQHF
v_gene: TRBV2; abundance: .; j_gene: TRBJ1-1; d_gene: .; CDR3nt: TGTGCCAGCAGGGGAAGGAACACTGAAGCTTTCTTT; CDR3aa: CASRGRNTEAFF
v_gene: TRBV2; abundance: .; j_gene: TRBJ1-5; d_gene: .; CDR3nt: TGTGCCAGCAGTGATAGTATTAATCAGCCCCAGCATTTT; CDR3aa: CASSDSINQPQHF
v_gene: TRBV18; abundance: .; j_gene: TRBJ2-7; d_gene: .; CDR3nt: TGTGCCAGCTCAACTGACACGACCCTCCCTGGTGAGCAGTACTTC; CDR3aa: CASSTDTTLPGEQYF
v_gene: TRBV20-1; abundance: many; j_gene: TRBJ2-7; d_gene: .; CDR3nt: TGCAGTGCTAGATCAGGGGTTGGGTCCTACGAGCAGTACTTC; CDR3aa: CSARSGVGSYEQYF
v_gene: TRBV15; abundance: .; j_gene: TRBJ2-5; d_gene: .; CDR3nt: TGTGCCACCAGCAGAGACAGAGGGGATAGTGAGACCCAGTACTTC; CDR3aa: CATSRDRGDSETQYF
v_gene: TRBV27; abundance: .; j_gene: TRBJ1-2; d_gene: .; CDR3nt: TGTGCCAGCAGTTTCGAATCCTCCCGTGGCTACACCTTC; CDR3aa: CASSFESSRGYTF
v_gene: TRBV20-1; abundance: few; j_gene: TRBJ2-1; d_gene: .; CDR3nt: TGCAGTGCTCCGGCCTTATTCGGGAAGGGAAATGAGCAGTTCTTC; CDR3aa: CSAPALFGKGNEQFF
v_gene: TRBV7-2; abundance: few; j_gene: TRBJ2-7; d_gene: .; CDR3nt: TGTGCCAGCAGCTCCTGGGACGGCTTCTACGAGCAGTACTTC; CDR3aa: CASSSWDGFYEQYF
v_gene: TRBV5-4; abundance: few; j_gene: TRBJ2-3; d_gene: TRBD1; CDR3nt: TGTGCCAGCAGTTTAGACAGGGGGCTGTTCACAGATACGCAGTATTTT; CDR3aa: CASSLDRGLFTDTQYF
v_gene: TRBV7-2; abundance: .; j_gene: TRBJ2-7; d_gene: TRBD1; CDR3nt: TGTGCCAGCAGCCCTATCCCCGGGACAGCCGACTACGAGCAGTACTTC; CDR3aa: CASSPIPGTADYEQYF
v_gene: TRBV7-9; abundance: .; j_gene: TRBJ1-2; d_gene: .; CDR3nt: TGTGCCAGCAGCTCGCCGACAGGTTCAGGACATGGCTACACCTTC; CDR3aa: CASSSPTGSGHGYTF
v_gene: TRBV9; abundance: .; j_gene: TRBJ2-2; d_gene: .; CDR3nt: TGTGCCAGCAGCGTAGAAGGCGGGGCCCCCACCGGGGAGCTGTTTTTT; CDR3aa: CASSVEGGAPTGELFF
v_gene: TRBV12-3/TRBV12-4; abundance: .; j_gene: TRBJ2-7; d_gene: TRBD1; CDR3nt: TGTGCCAGCAGCGTCGGGACAGGGCTATTCTACGAGCAGTACTTC; CDR3aa: CASSVGTGLFYEQYF
v_gene: TRBV4-1; abundance: few; j_gene: TRBJ2-4; d_gene: .; CDR3nt: TGCGCCAGCAGCCAAGTCGCGGGAATAAACATTCAGTACTTC; CDR3aa: CASSQVAGINIQYF
v_gene: TRBV7-9; abundance: many; j_gene: TRBJ1-4; d_gene: .; CDR3nt: TGTGCCAGCAGCGTTAATGAAAAACTGTTTTTT; CDR3aa: CASSVNEKLFF
v_gene: TRBV7-2; abundance: .; j_gene: TRBJ2-1; d_gene: .; CDR3nt: TGTGCCAGCAGCTTGCCCATCTCCTACAATGAGCAGTTCTTC; CDR3aa: CASSLPISYNEQFF
v_gene: TRBV5-1; abundance: .; j_gene: TRBJ2-3; d_gene: TRBD1; CDR3nt: TGCGCCAGCAGCCTGACAGGGGGTTATCCCGATACGCAGTATTTT; CDR3aa: CASSLTGGYPDTQYF
v_gene: TRBV12-3/TRBV12-4; abundance: .; j_gene: TRBJ2-3; d_gene: .; CDR3nt: TGTGCCAGCAGTGCCACCGGGACACCTTTCCAGGGGCAGTATTTT; CDR3aa: CASSATGTPFQGQYF
v_gene: TRBV7-8; abundance: few; j_gene: TRBJ2-1; d_gene: TRBD2; CDR3nt: TGTGCCAGCAGTGTAGCTTCTGTAGGGATCGGCGGGGGGCGCTCCTACAATGAGCAGTTCTTC; CDR3aa: CASSVASVGIGGGRSYNEQFF
v_gene: TRBV7-6; abundance: few; j_gene: TRBJ2-7; d_gene: .; CDR3nt: TGTGCCAGCAGCTTAGCGGGGGGGACACATACCTACGAGCAGTACTTC; CDR3aa: CASSLAGGTHTYEQYF
v_gene: TRBV4-1; abundance: .; j_gene: TRBJ2-5; d_gene: TRBD2; CDR3nt: TGCGCCAGCAGCCGAGAACTAGCGGGGGGGCGAGAGACCCAGTACTTC; CDR3aa: CASSRELAGGRETQYF
v_gene: TRBV7-8; abundance: few; j_gene: TRBJ2-5; d_gene: .; CDR3nt: TGTGCCAGCAGCGCTCGGGGACCCTTGAGCGGACAAGAGACCCAGTACTTC; CDR3aa: CASSARGPLSGQETQYF
v_gene: TRBV7-4; abundance: once; j_gene: TRBJ1-2; d_gene: .; CDR3nt: TGTGCCAGCGGAGAGGGTAGCTTGGGCTACACCTTC; CDR3aa: CASGEGSLGYTF
v_gene: TRBV2; abundance: once; j_gene: TRBJ2-1; d_gene: .; CDR3nt: TGTGTCAGCATTGCCTCGGGGGGCCCATACAATGAGCAGTTCTTC; CDR3aa: CVSIASGGPYNEQFF
v_gene: TRBV7-9; abundance: many; j_gene: TRBJ1-1; d_gene: TRBD1; CDR3nt: TGTGCCAGCAGCTCGTCGGGGACAGCGAACACTGAAGCTTTCTTT; CDR3aa: CASSSSGTANTEAFF
v_gene: TRBV29-1; abundance: many; j_gene: TRBJ1-1; d_gene: .; CDR3nt: TGCAGCGTTGAAGAAGGCGGGTGGAACACTGAAGCTTTCTTT; CDR3aa: CSVEEGGWNTEAFF
v_gene: TRBV13; abundance: many; j_gene: TRBJ2-7; d_gene: TRBD1; CDR3nt: TGTGCCAGCAGCCTAAGGGGGACAGAGACTACGTACGAGCAGTACTTC; CDR3aa: CASSLRGTETTYEQYF
v_gene: TRBV4-1; abundance: .; j_gene: TRBJ1-1; d_gene: TRBD1; CDR3nt: TGCGCCAGCAGACAGGGGGCCACTGAAGCTTTCTTT; CDR3aa: CASRQGATEAFF
v_gene: TRBV2; abundance: .; j_gene: TRBJ2-1; d_gene: TRBD1; CDR3nt: TGTGCCAGCTGGGACAGGGGAGGTGAGCAGTTCTTC; CDR3aa: CASWDRGGEQFF
v_gene: TRBV14; abundance: .; j_gene: TRBJ1-2; d_gene: .; CDR3nt: TGTGCCAGCAGTTTAATTGGAGGGAATCTATATGGCTACACCTTC; CDR3aa: CASSLIGGNLYGYTF
v_gene: TRBV19; abundance: few; j_gene: TRBJ1-1; d_gene: .; CDR3nt: TGTGCCAGTAGTTCCGGGGGCACTGAAGCTTTCTTT; CDR3aa: CASSSGGTEAFF
v_gene: TRBV7-4; abundance: once; j_gene: TRBJ2-3; d_gene: .; CDR3nt: TGTGCCAGCAGCTCTGCCGGGACACCCGGCACAGATACGCAGTATTTT; CDR3aa: CASSSAGTPGTDTQYF
v_gene: TRBV4-1; abundance: .; j_gene: TRBJ1-5; d_gene: .; CDR3nt: TGCGCCAGCAGCCTAGGGACACTTAGCAATCAGCCCCAGCATTTT; CDR3aa: CASSLGTLSNQPQHF
v_gene: TRBV27; abundance: .; j_gene: TRBJ1-4; d_gene: .; CDR3nt: TGTGCCAGCAGTTATAGGGTCTCAACTAATGAAAAACTGTTTTTT; CDR3aa: CASSYRVSTNEKLFF
v_gene: TRBV27; abundance: few; j_gene: TRBJ2-1; d_gene: .; CDR3nt: TGTGCCAGCAGTTTTAGCTCCTACAATGAGCAGTTCTTC; CDR3aa: CASSFSSYNEQFF
v_gene: TRBV19; abundance: few; j_gene: TRBJ1-5; d_gene: TRBD1; CDR3nt: TGTGCCAGTAGCACCGGGACAGGGGGCAATCAGCCCCAGCATTTT; CDR3aa: CASSTGTGGNQPQHF
v_gene: TRBV5-6; abundance: .; j_gene: TRBJ1-1; d_gene: .; CDR3nt: TGTGCCAGCAGCTACAGCGATGCAGATAACACTGAAGCTTTCTTT; CDR3aa: CASSYSDADNTEAFF
v_gene: TRBV7-1; abundance: .; j_gene: TRBJ1-1; d_gene: TRBD1; CDR3nt: TGTGCCAGCAGCCCTAGACAGGGGAGATATGGGGACACTGAAGCTTTCTTT; CDR3aa: CASSPRQGRYGDTEAFF
v_gene: TRBV6-1; abundance: .; j_gene: TRBJ2-1; d_gene: TRBD1; CDR3nt: TGTGCCAGCAGTTCTACCCAGGGGGCTCCGAACAATGAGCAGTTCTTC; CDR3aa: CASSSTQGAPNNEQFF
v_gene: TRBV6-2/TRBV6-3; abundance: .; j_gene: TRBJ2-3; d_gene: TRBD1; CDR3nt: TGTGCCACCTCCTTCGTGGACAGGGCCGCAGATACGCAGTATTTT; CDR3aa: CATSFVDRAADTQYF
v_gene: TRBV28; abundance: .; j_gene: TRBJ2-7; d_gene: TRBD1; CDR3nt: TGTGCCAGCAGTTTATCTCCCGGGACAGGGGGCTACGAGCAGTACTTC; CDR3aa: CASSLSPGTGGYEQYF
v_gene: TRBV27; abundance: .; j_gene: TRBJ1-1; d_gene: .; CDR3nt: TGTGCCAGCAGTCACGGACCGAACACTGAAGCTTTCTTT; CDR3aa: CASSHGPNTEAFF